A single sample gave rise to the 14 T cell receptor beta chains below, sequenced in a study of blood T cell repertoires in COVID-19. Only in-frame clones appear in the TCRdb table, and some are missing; sequencing was by immunoSEQ multiplex PCR. This table has 250,000 to 350,000 clones, roughly 90% appearing once. Input material: PBMCs or T cells enriched from blood (not recorded which). The receptors derive from a man aged 55 to 70 who had recovered from COVID-19.

This clone occurred once. The V gene is TRBV24-1, the J gene TRBJ2-3; 8 bases align to TRBD2. This CDR3 spans 17 amino acids. Germline V gene sequence: CDR1 KGHDR, CDR2 SFDVKD. Trimming took 0 bases from V and 2 from J; bases not matched to a gene: 6. The CDR3 here is CATSDLSSGPSTDTQYF. CDR3 sequence (DNA): TGTGCCACCAGTGATTTGTCTAGCGGGCCTTCCACAGATACGCAGTATTTT.

Here the CDR3 reads CASSSADRVLTGELFF. DNA for the CDR3: TGTGCCAGCAGTTCCGCCGACAGAGTCTTAACCGGGGAGCTGTTTTTT. The chain combines TRBV27 with TRBJ2-2; tentatively, D is TRBD1 (5 bases). CDR3 length equals 16 residues. The germline CDR1 and CDR2 sequences are MNHEY and SMNVEV (reference sequence). V lost 4 bases to trimming and J lost 5 bases, with 17 bases between them.

The rearrangement joins TRBV7-2 to TRBJ2-2; 8 nucleotides match TRBD2. The CDR3 loop spans 17 amino acids. The germline V gene encodes CDR1 SGHTA and CDR2 FQGNSA. The V and J ends lost 5 bases and 4 bases, in that order; junction bases with no gene match: 12. CDR3 region: CASSPQPGGRATGELFF. The CDR3 DNA is TGTGCCAGCAGCCCGCAACCGGGGGGGCGGGCCACCGGGGAGCTGTTTTTT.

The J gene is TRBJ2-2, the V gene TRBV30, with D possibly being TRBD2 (5 bases). The CDR3 loop spans 14 amino acids. With 3 bases removed from V and 4 bases from J, the gap between germline ends came to 12 bases. Per the germline V gene, CDR1 is GTSNPN and CDR2 is SVGIG (reference sequence). CDR3 nucleotide sequence: TGTGCCTGGAGAGCAGAAGGGAGCACCGGGGAGCTGTTTTTT. This codes for CAWRAEGSTGELFF.

The V and J genes are TRBV7-2 and TRBJ1-3; 12 bases fit TRBD1. The CDR3 is made up of 18 amino acids. Germline CDR1 and CDR2: SGHTA and FQGNSA. The ends lost 5 bases at V and 2 bases at J; junction bases unmatched: 10. CDR3 loop: CASSRGTGGAGAGNTIYF. CDR3 coding DNA: TGTGCCAGCAGCCGGGGGACAGGGGGCGCGGGTGCTGGAAACACCATATATTTT.

V gene TRBV28 combines with J gene TRBJ1-2; the D gene is possibly TRBD1 (6 bases). CDR3 length equals 14 residues. Looked up from germline, CDR1 is MDHEN and CDR2 is SYDVKM. V was shortened by 3 bases and J by 8 bases, with 16 bases between the two germline ends. In DNA form, the CDR3 reads TGTGCCAGCAGTTTGCAGGGGCCTGCAAGCGGCTACACCTTC. Amino acid sequence: CASSLQGPASGYTF.

V gene TRBV9 combines with J gene TRBJ1-2; 8 positions agree with TRBD1. Trimming took 0 bases from V and 8 from J; bases not matched to a gene: 6. Looked up from germline, CDR1 is SGDLS and CDR2 is YYNGEE. The CDR3 loop spans 14 amino acids. CDR3 in DNA: TGTGCCAGCAGCGTAGAGGGCAGGGGGCTCGGCTACACCTTC. Protein product: CASSVEGRGLGYTF.

This chain uses TRBV27 with TRBJ1-5; 7 positions agree with TRBD1. Trimming cost V 6 bases and J 6 bases; bases outside gene matches: 17. Germline lookup yields CDR1 MNHEY and CDR2 SMNVEV (reference sequence). The CDR3 runs to 17 residues. CDR3: CASSSRTGSVSGQPQHF. The DNA of the CDR3 is TGTGCCAGCAGCTCGAGGACAGGTTCCGTATCCGGTCAGCCCCAGCATTTT.

The rearrangement uses TRBV9 and TRBJ1-3; D gene unclear. CDR1 is SGDLS, CDR2 YYNGEE, per germline. The V and J ends lost 3 bases and 1 base respectively, with 8 bases between them. The length of the CDR3 is 14 residues. CDR3 bases: TGTGCCAGCAGCGCCGGGAGTTCTGGAAACACCATATATTTT. It yields the protein CASSAGSSGNTIYF.

As to this clone: One end of the junction does not line up with germline, which may come from a read error. The genes are TRBV7-9 and TRBJ2-5; D tentatively fits TRBD1 or TRBD2 (7 bases each). Germline CDR1 SEHNR, CDR2 FQNEAQ (reference sequence). The CDR3 spans 15 residues. The CDR3 loop reads CACRGGASGGETQYF. As DNA, the CDR3 is TGTGCCTGCAGGGGGGGGGCGTCGGGAGGAGAGACCCAGTACTTC.

The chain recombines TRBV5-1 with TRBJ2-3; TRBD2 agrees at 9 bases. V lost 0 bases and J lost 4; bases outside the gene matches: 12. CDR1 SGHRS and CDR2 YFSETQ come from the germline V gene. The length of the CDR3 is 18 residues. In nucleotides, the CDR3 is TGCGCCAGCAGCTTGGGGGGACTAGCATCTCAGCGCGCAGATACGCAGTATTTT. It specifies CASSLGGLASQRADTQYF.

This rearrangement joins TRBV27 to TRBJ1-6; D unclear. This CDR3 comprises 14 residues. With 10 bases removed from V and 7 bases from J, the gap between germline ends came to 17 bases. CDR1 and CDR2 from the germline V gene are MNHEY and SMNVEV (reference sequence). The CDR3 coding sequence is TGTGCCACCAGCAGGAAATCCTTGAATTCACCCCTCCACTTT. As protein: CATSRKSLNSPLHF.

The V call is TRBV2, the J call TRBJ1-1; a weak D match, TRBD1 (5 bases). V dropped 10 bases and J dropped 1 base, with 13 bases sitting between them. In germline, CDR1 is SNHLY, CDR2 FYNNEI. The CDR3 length is 13 residues. The CDR3 here is CATQRGENTEAFF. Written as DNA, the CDR3 is TGTGCCACCCAACGGGGGGAGAACACTGAAGCTTTCTTT.

V and J are TRBV15 and TRBJ2-7; 8 bases align to TRBD1. The CDR3 totals 16 residues. Germline CDR1 is LNHNV and CDR2 is YYDKDF (reference sequence). The J segment lost 6 bases and the V segment lost 1 base, leaving 11 bases of the junction unmatched. In DNA, the CDR3 is TGTGCCACCAGCAGAGTTCCCAGGACAGGGCTGAGCGAGCAGTACTTC. This sequence encodes CATSRVPRTGLSEQYF.